This T cell receptor beta chain was recorded in a study of resident and recirculating memory T cells in vitiligo. Turning to the study itself: The samples were homogenized without cell sorting before genomic DNA extraction.

Trimming removed 1 base from V and 8 bases from J; junction bases left unmatched: 4. CDR3 length equals 13 residues. Germline V gene sequence: CDR1 LGHNT, CDR2 FRNRAP. Only in-frame clones appear in the TCRdb table, and some are missing; sequencing was by immunoSEQ multiplex PCR. The sample records 40,000 to 45,000 clones, about 90% being singletons. Stability required unchanged lesions during the previous 6 months. Notes on this clone: What it binds is unknown.

Study-wide results and caveats: Sequences differed between biopsy sites and patients, suggesting private specificity.

V and J are TRBV12-5 and TRBJ1-2; 7 positions agree with TRBD1. Sample: blood. This TCR was sampled from a male donor with vitiligo. This CDR3 is CASGLETGVGYTF. CDR3 DNA: TGTGCTAGTGGTTTGGAAACAGGGGTAGGCTACACCTTC.